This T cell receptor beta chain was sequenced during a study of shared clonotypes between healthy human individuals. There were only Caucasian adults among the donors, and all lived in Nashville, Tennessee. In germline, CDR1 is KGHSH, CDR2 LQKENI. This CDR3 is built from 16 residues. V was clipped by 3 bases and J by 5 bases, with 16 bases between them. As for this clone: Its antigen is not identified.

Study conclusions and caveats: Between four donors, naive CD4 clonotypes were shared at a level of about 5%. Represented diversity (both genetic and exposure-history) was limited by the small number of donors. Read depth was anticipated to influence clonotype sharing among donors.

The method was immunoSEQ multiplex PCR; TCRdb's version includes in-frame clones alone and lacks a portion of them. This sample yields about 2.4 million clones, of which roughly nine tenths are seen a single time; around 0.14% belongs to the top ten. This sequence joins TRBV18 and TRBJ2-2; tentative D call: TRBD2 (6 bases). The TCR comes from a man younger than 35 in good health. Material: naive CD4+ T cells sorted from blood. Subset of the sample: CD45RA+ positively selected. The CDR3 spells CASSPKDRRGTGELFF. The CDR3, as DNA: TGTGCCAGCTCACCGAAGGACCGTCGGGGGACCGGGGAGCTGTTTTTT.